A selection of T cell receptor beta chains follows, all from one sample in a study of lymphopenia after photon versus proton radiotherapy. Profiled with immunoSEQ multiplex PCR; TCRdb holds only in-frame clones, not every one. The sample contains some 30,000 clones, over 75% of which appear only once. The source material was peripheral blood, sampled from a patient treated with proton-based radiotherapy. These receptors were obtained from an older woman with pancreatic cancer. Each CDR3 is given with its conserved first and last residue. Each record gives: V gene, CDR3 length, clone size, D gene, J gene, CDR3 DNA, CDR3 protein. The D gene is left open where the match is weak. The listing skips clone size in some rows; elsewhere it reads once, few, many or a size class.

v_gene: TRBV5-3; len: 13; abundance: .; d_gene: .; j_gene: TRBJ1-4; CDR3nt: TGTGCCAGCAGCTCGCGACCTACTGAAAAACTGTTTTTT; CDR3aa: CASSSRPTEKLFF
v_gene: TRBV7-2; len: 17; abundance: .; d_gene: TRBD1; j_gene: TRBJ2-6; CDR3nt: TGTGCCAGCATTCCGGGACAGGGAAGACCTGGGGCCAACGTCCTGACTTTC; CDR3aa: CASIPGQGRPGANVLTF
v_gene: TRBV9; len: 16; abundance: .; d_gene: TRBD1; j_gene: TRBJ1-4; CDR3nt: TGTGCCAGCAGCATCGGACAGGGTCGTTCCAATGAAAAACTGTTTTTT; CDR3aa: CASSIGQGRSNEKLFF
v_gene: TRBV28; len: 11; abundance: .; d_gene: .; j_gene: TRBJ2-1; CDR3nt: TGTGCCAGCAGCCACAGCAATGAGCAGTTCTTC; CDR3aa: CASSHSNEQFF
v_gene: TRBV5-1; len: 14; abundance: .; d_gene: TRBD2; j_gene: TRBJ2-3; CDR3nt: TGCGCCAGCAGCACCCCCGGGACTAGCGATACGCAGTATTTT; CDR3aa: CASSTPGTSDTQYF
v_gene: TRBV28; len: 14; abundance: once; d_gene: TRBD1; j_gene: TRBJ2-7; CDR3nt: TGTGCCAGCAGTTTAGGACAGGCACCCTCCGAGCAGTACTTC; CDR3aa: CASSLGQAPSEQYF
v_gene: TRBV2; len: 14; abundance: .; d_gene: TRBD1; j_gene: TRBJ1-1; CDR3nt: TGTGCCAGCAGCATGACAGGGTACTACGCTGAAGCTTTCTTT; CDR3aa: CASSMTGYYAEAFF
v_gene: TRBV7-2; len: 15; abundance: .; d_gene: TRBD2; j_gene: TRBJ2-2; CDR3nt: TGTGCCAGCAGCTGGACTAGCGGGAACACCGGGGAGCTGTTTTTT; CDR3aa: CASSWTSGNTGELFF
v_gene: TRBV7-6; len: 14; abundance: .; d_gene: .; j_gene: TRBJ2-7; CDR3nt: TGTGCCAGCAGCTTGGGGACGGGGAACTACGAGCAGTACTTC; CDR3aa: CASSLGTGNYEQYF
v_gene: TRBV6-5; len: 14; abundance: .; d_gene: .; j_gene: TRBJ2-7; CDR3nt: TGTGCCACACGGATGATTTCCAGCTCCTACGAGCAGTACTTC; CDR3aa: CATRMISSSYEQYF
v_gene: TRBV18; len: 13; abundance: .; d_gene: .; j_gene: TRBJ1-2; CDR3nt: TGTGCCAGCTCACCACAGAAAGGCTATGGCTACACCTTC; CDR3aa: CASSPQKGYGYTF
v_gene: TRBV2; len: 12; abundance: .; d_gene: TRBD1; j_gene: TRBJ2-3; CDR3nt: TGTGCCAGCGGGACAGGGGCAGATACGCAGTATTTT; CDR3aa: CASGTGADTQYF
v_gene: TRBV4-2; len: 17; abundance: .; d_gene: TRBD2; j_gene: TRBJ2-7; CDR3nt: TGTGCCAGCAGCCACCCGGGACTAGCGGGAGCTGGCTACGAGCAGTACTTC; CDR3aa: CASSHPGLAGAGYEQYF
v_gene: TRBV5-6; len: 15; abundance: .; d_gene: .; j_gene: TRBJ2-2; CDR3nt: TGTGCCAGCAGCTTTTGGTCGGGGATGGCCGGGGAGCTGTTTTTT; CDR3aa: CASSFWSGMAGELFF
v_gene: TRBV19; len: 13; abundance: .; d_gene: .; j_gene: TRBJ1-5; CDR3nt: TGTGCCAGTAGTACGGGGCTTAATCAGCCCCAGCATTTT; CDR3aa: CASSTGLNQPQHF
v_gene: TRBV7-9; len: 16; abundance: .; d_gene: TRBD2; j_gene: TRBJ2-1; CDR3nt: TGTGCCAGCAGCTTAGTGATTAGCGGGAGTTGGAATGAGCAGTTCTTC; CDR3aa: CASSLVISGSWNEQFF
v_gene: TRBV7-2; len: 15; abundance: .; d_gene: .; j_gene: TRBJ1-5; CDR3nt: TGTGCCAGCAGCTTAAGCCCGGGTAGCAATCAGCCCCAGCATTTT; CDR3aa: CASSLSPGSNQPQHF
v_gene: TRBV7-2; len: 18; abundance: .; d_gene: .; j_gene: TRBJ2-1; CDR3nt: TGTGCCAGCAGGTCCGGGACAGGGGGACTAGCGGCCTACAATGAGCAGTTCTTC; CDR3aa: CASRSGTGGLAAYNEQFF
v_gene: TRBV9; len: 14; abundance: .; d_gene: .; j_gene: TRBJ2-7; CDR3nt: TGTGCCAGCAGCGTAGGGCAGTTCTCTGACGAGCAGTACTTC; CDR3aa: CASSVGQFSDEQYF
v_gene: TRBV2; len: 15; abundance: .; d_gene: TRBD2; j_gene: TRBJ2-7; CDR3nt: TGTGCCAGCAGGCCTCTAGCGGGAGGGACGGGGGAGCAGTACTTC; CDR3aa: CASRPLAGGTGEQYF
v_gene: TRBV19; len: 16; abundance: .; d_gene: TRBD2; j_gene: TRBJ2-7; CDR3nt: TGTGCCAGTAGTGCACAAACTAGCGGAGGAGCCTACGAGCAGTACTTC; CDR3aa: CASSAQTSGGAYEQYF
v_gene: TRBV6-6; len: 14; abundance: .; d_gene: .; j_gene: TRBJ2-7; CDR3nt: TGTGCCAGCATCCGAGGCGCGGATACCTACGAGCAGTGCTTC; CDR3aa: CASIRGADTYEQCF
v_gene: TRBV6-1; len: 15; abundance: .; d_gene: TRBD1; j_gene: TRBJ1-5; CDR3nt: TGTGCCAGCAGTGAAGCTCCGGACAGGGAACAGCCCCAGCATTTT; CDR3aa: CASSEAPDREQPQHF
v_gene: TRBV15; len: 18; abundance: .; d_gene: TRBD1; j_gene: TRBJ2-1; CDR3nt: TGTGCCACCAGCAGAGATTCCCCGGGTAGGGGGCTCTACAATGAGCAGTTCTTC; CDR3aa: CATSRDSPGRGLYNEQFF
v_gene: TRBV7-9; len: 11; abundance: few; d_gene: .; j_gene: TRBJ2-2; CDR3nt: TGTGCCAGCAGCCCTACCGGGGAGCTGTTTTTT; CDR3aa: CASSPTGELFF
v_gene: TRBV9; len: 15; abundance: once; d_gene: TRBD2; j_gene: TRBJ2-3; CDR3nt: TGTGCCAGCAGCTGGGGACTAGCGGCGGAAGATACGCAGTATTTT; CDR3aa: CASSWGLAAEDTQYF
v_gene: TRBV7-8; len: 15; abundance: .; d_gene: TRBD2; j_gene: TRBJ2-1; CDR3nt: TGTGCCAGCAGCCAAGGGACTAGCGCAACCCCTGAGCAGTTCTTC; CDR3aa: CASSQGTSATPEQFF
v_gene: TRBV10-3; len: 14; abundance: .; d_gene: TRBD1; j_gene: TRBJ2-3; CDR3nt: TGTGCCATCAGGCCAGGGGGCGCGGTGGATACGCAGTATTTT; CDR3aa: CAIRPGGAVDTQYF
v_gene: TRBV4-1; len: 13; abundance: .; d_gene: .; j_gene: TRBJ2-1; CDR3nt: TGCGCCAGCAGTCTCACAGTCATCAATGAGCAGTTCTTC; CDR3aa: CASSLTVINEQFF
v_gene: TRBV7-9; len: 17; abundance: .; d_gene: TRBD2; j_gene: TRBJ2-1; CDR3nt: TGTGCCAGCAGCCGCGTTGGTAGCGGGAGGACTGGGAATGAGCAGTTCTTC; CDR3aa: CASSRVGSGRTGNEQFF
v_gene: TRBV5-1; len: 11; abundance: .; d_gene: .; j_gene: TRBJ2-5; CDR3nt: TGCGCCAGCAGCTTGTCAGAGACCCAGTACTTC; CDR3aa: CASSLSETQYF
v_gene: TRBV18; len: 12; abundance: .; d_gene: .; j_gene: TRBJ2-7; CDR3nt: TGTGCCAGCTCACCAGCAGAGTACGAGCAGTACTTC; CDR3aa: CASSPAEYEQYF
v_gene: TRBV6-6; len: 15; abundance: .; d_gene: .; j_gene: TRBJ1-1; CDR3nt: TGTGCCAGCAGTTACGATTCGGCCAGGAACACTGAAGCTTTCTTT; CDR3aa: CASSYDSARNTEAFF
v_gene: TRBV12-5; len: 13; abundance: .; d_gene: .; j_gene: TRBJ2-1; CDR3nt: TGTGCTAGTGGAGGGAGTATCTACAATGAGCAGTTCTTC; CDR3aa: CASGGSIYNEQFF
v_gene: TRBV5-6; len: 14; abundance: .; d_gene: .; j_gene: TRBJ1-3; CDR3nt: TGTGCCAGCAGACCAGACATTACTGGGAACACCATATATTTT; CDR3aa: CASRPDITGNTIYF
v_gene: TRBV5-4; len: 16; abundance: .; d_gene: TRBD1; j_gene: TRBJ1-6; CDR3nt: TGTGCCAGCAGCTCAATGACAGGGTATGGAAATTCACCCCTCCACTTT; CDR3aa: CASSSMTGYGNSPLHF
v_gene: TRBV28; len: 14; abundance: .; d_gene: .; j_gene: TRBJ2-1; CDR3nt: TGTGCCAGCAATCTGGTATCTTCCTACAATGAGCAGTTCTTC; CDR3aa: CASNLVSSYNEQFF
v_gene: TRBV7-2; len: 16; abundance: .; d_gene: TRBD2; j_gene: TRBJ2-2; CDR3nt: TGTGCCAGCAGCTGGCGGACTAGCGGGAGTGCTGGGGAGCTGTTTTTT; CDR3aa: CASSWRTSGSAGELFF
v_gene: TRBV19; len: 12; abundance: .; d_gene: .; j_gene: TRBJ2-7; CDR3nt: TGTGCCAGTAGTAGCAGTGCCGCCTCGTGGTACTTC; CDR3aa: CASSSSAASWYF
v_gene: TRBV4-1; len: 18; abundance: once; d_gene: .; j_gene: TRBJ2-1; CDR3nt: TGCGCCAGCAGCCAAGACCCGGGGGGCCCCCCCTCCTACAATGAGCAGTTCTTC; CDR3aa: CASSQDPGGPPSYNEQFF
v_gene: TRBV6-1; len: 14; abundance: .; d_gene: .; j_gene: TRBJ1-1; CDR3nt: TGTGCCAGCAGTGATGGGACATCGAACACTGAAGCTTTCTTT; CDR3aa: CASSDGTSNTEAFF
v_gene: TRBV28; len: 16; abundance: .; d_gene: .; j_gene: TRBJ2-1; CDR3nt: TGTGCCAGCAGCCCTACCGGGACCGGCGTCTACAATGAGCAGTTCTTC; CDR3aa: CASSPTGTGVYNEQFF
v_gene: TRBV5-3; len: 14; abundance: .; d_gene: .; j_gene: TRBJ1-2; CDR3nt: TGTGCCAGAAGCTTAAGCTGGGCCAACTATGGCTACACCTTC; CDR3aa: CARSLSWANYGYTF
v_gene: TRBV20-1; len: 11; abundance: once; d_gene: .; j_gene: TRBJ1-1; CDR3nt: TGCAGTGCCAGGGAGGGTGGGGCAGCTTTCTTT; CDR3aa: CSAREGGAAFF
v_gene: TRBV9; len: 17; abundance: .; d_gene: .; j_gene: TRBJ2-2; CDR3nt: TGTGCCAGCAGCGTAGGCCCGGACACCGCGAACACCGGGGAGCTGTTTTTT; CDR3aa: CASSVGPDTANTGELFF
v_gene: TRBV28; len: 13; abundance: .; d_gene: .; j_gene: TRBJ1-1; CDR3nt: TGTGCCAGCAGTTCCCCCAGCCCCCGTGAAGCTTTCTTT; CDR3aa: CASSSPSPREAFF